This is a list of T cell receptor beta chains from one sample in a study of vaccination and CD4 T cells after COVID-19. Their recognized antigens are unknown. TCRdb re-analysed the PCR reads in MiXCR, keeping a single row per CDR3 protein. The repertoire holds tens of thousands of distinct CDR3 sequences, with approximately 70% as singletons. The sample was CD4+ T cells from blood, cultured in vitro. The receptors originated from a human donor who had recovered from COVID-19. Both conserved end residues are part of each CDR3. The D gene is left open where the match is weak. Some rows mark clone size as missing; the rest say once, few, many or name a class of expanded clone.

J	size	V	D	CDR3	DNA
TRBJ2-5	once	TRBV29-1	NA	CSVAGTTQETQYF	TGCAGCGTTGCCGGAACCACGCAAGAGACCCAGTACTTC
TRBJ2-1	NA	TRBV20-1	TRBD2	CSAPRSGAADEQFF	TGCAGTGCCCCGAGGAGCGGGGCCGCGGATGAGCAGTTCTTC
TRBJ2-7	few	TRBV27	NA	CASSLALTGTYEQYF	TGTGCCAGCAGCCTAGCCCTGACGGGGACCTACGAGCAGTACTTC
TRBJ2-5	NA	TRBV11-3	NA	CASSSGDGFAETQYF	TGTGCCAGCAGCTCTGGAGACGGTTTTGCAGAGACCCAGTACTTC
TRBJ1-1	few	TRBV6-1	NA	CASSRSFGVMNTEAFF	TGTGCCAGCAGCCGGTCGTTTGGGGTTATGAACACTGAAGCTTTCTTT
TRBJ2-3	NA	TRBV14	NA	CASSQDRVTDTQYF	TGTGCCAGCAGCCAAGACAGGGTCACAGATACGCAGTATTTT
TRBJ2-1	NA	TRBV7-3	NA	CVSSQRSGGPYNEQFF	TGTGTCAGCAGCCAAAGATCAGGGGGGCCCTACAATGAGCAGTTCTTC
TRBJ1-2	few	TRBV6-2/TRBV6-3	NA	CASSYSTRGGGYTF	TGTGCCAGCAGTTACTCGACCAGGGGAGGTGGCTACACCTTC
TRBJ1-5	NA	TRBV12-3/TRBV12-4	TRBD1	CASSLSGQGRFSNQPQHF	TGTGCCAGCAGTTTATCGGGACAGGGGAGGTTTAGCAATCAGCCCCAGCATTTT
TRBJ1-5	few	TRBV15	NA	CATRDRGNSNQPQHF	TGTGCCACCAGAGACCGGGGGAATAGCAATCAGCCCCAGCATTTT
TRBJ1-3	few	TRBV7-9	NA	CASLGNTIYF	TGTGCCAGCCTTGGAAACACCATATATTTT
TRBJ1-5	NA	TRBV30	NA	CAWSDWEGGNQPQHF	TGTGCCTGGAGTGACTGGGAGGGCGGCAATCAGCCCCAGCATTTT
TRBJ2-5	NA	TRBV7-3	NA	CASSLYQTQYF	TGTGCCAGCAGCTTATACCAGACCCAGTACTTC
TRBJ1-2	NA	TRBV20-1	TRBD1	CSARDRGTGGSGYTF	TGCAGTGCTAGAGATCGCGGGACAGGGGGCTCTGGCTACACCTTC
TRBJ1-5	NA	TRBV6-1	NA	CASSEGVAQPQHF	TGTGCCAGCAGTGAAGGGGTGGCTCAGCCCCAGCATTTT
TRBJ1-5	few	TRBV19	TRBD1	CASTETGGSQPQHF	TGTGCCAGTACCGAAACAGGGGGCAGTCAGCCCCAGCATTTT
TRBJ2-1	NA	TRBV7-9	NA	CASSSDGPVKFF	TGTGCCAGCAGCTCAGACGGGCCAGTGAAGTTCTTC
TRBJ2-3	NA	TRBV27	NA	CASSFRLATDTQYF	TGTGCCAGCAGTTTTCGGCTAGCCACAGATACGCAGTATTTT
TRBJ2-2	few	TRBV15	NA	CATSTLQQSLTGELFF	TGTGCCACCAGCACACTCCAGCAAAGTCTGACCGGGGAGCTGTTTTTT
TRBJ2-1	NA	TRBV10-3	TRBD2	CAISESAGLAGASYNEQFF	TGTGCCATCAGTGAGTCTGCGGGACTAGCGGGAGCCTCCTACAATGAGCAGTTCTTC
TRBJ2-3	few	TRBV7-2	TRBD2	CASSRGSGLAVDTQYF	TGTGCCAGCAGCCGAGGATCGGGACTAGCTGTAGATACGCAGTATTTT
TRBJ1-3	NA	TRBV19	NA	CASSVNSGNTIYF	TGTGCCAGTAGTGTTAACTCTGGAAACACCATATATTTT
TRBJ1-2	NA	TRBV12-3/TRBV12-4	NA	CASSDNNYGYTF	TGTGCCAGCAGCGACAATAACTATGGCTACACCTTC
TRBJ2-2	NA	TRBV20-1	TRBD2	CSASASGLTGELFF	TGCAGTGCTAGTGCTAGCGGCCTCACCGGGGAGCTGTTTTTT
TRBJ1-2	NA	TRBV19	NA	CASRPLAGNYGYTF	TGTGCCAGTAGACCCCTGGCGGGGAACTATGGCTACACCTTC
TRBJ1-2	NA	TRBV7-9	NA	CASSLGTENYGYTF	TGTGCCAGCAGCTTGGGGACCGAGAACTATGGCTACACCTTC
TRBJ1-2	NA	TRBV5-1	NA	CASSLTQTTRNYGYTF	TGCGCCAGCAGCTTGACCCAGACGACAAGGAACTATGGCTACACCTTC
TRBJ1-4	few	TRBV20-1	NA	CSASRGGENEKLFF	TGCAGTGCTAGTCGGGGGGGAGAGAATGAAAAACTGTTTTTT
TRBJ2-2	NA	TRBV7-2	NA	CASSLAPGVIGELFF	TGTGCCAGCAGCTTAGCCCCAGGGGTGATCGGGGAGCTGTTTTTT
TRBJ2-7	NA	TRBV20-1	TRBD1	CSARPQGMRNEQYF	TGCAGTGCTAGACCACAGGGGATGCGGAACGAGCAGTACTTC
TRBJ2-3	NA	TRBV7-9	NA	CASSLSGRESTDTQYF	TGTGCCAGCAGCTTATCGGGCAGGGAAAGCACAGATACGCAGTATTTT
TRBJ1-4	NA	TRBV6-1	NA	CASSPTDSNEKLFF	TGTGCCAGCAGTCCGACAGACTCTAATGAAAAACTGTTTTTT
TRBJ2-4	few	TRBV7-9	TRBD2	CASSLSTSGGNIQYF	TGTGCCAGCAGCTTATCGACTAGCGGGGGAAACATTCAGTACTTC
TRBJ2-5	NA	TRBV7-2	NA	CASSLLGGTEETQYF	TGTGCCAGCAGCTTATTGGGGGGTACGGAAGAGACCCAGTACTTC
TRBJ1-2	NA	TRBV6-1	NA	CASSDMTASPGGYTF	TGTGCCAGCAGTGATATGACGGCTTCCCCTGGCGGCTACACCTTC
TRBJ1-1	NA	TRBV20-1	NA	CSAETGSRMGAEAFF	TGCAGTGCCGAGACAGGTTCTCGGATGGGGGCTGAAGCTTTCTTT
TRBJ2-7	NA	TRBV11-1	TRBD2	CASSFYGTSGTYEQYF	TGTGCCAGCAGCTTTTACGGGACTAGCGGCACCTACGAGCAGTACTTC
TRBJ2-1	NA	TRBV20-1	TRBD2	CSAIGLAGEHNEQFF	TGCAGTGCCATCGGTCTAGCGGGAGAACACAATGAGCAGTTCTTC
TRBJ1-3	NA	TRBV12-3/TRBV12-4	NA	CASSLRRGLGNTIYF	TGTGCCAGCAGTTTGAGACGGGGTTTAGGAAACACCATATATTTT
TRBJ2-2	once	TRBV27	NA	CASKLWGPGELFF	TGTGCCAGCAAACTCTGGGGACCCGGGGAGCTGTTTTTT
TRBJ2-2	few	TRBV6-1	NA	CASSSQGTANTGELFF	TGTGCCAGCAGCTCCCAGGGGACGGCGAACACCGGGGAGCTGTTTTTT
TRBJ1-2	NA	TRBV19	NA	CASSRGNNYGYTF	TGTGCCAGTAGTAGAGGCAACAACTATGGCTACACCTTC
TRBJ2-3	few	TRBV20-1	NA	CSARRIDGGFTDTQYF	TGCAGTGCTAGGCGGATAGATGGGGGCTTCACAGATACGCAGTATTTT